The 5 T cell receptor beta chains below were found in one sample sequenced in a study of blood T cells in healthy people across ages. For the second PCR, which ran for about 7 to 11 cycles, a sample-barcoded 5' primer and a J-beta primer mix were used. TCRdb reanalysed the 5' RACE reads using MiXCR and keeps one entry per CDR3 protein. The sample includes 500,000 to 550,000 distinct CDR3 sequences, 24% of them seen just once. These same records also appear under a second study, on T cells of mothers and their children.

The sequencing sample was made of blood. These receptors were taken from a boy aged 10-17 years in good health.

The CDR3 reads CASSTGQRANTGELFF. The CDR3 nucleotides read TGTGCCAGCAGCACCGGACAGCGAGCGAACACCGGGGAGCTGTTTTTT. The V call is TRBV5-4, the J call TRBJ2-2; D may be TRBD1 (6 bases). This CDR3 is built from 16 residues. Germline V gene sequence: CDR1 SGHNT, CDR2 YYREEE (reference sequence). Between the trimmed V and J ends, which lost 4 bases and 0 bases, there was a span of 13 bases.

V gene TRBV12-3 or TRBV12-4 combines with J gene TRBJ2-5, with 8 bases that match TRBD1. The J call may be wrong; the DNA end is better matched by TRBJ2-7. The CDR3 has 15 residues. As DNA, the CDR3 is TGTGCCAGCAGGTTTAGGGGACAGGTTCGCCACGAGCAGTACTTC. Translation: CASRFRGQVRHEQYF.

This clonotype has a count of ten or more. This sequence joins TRBV12-3 or TRBV12-4 and TRBJ1-2, with D possibly TRBD1 on 5 matching bases. CDR3 length equals 12 residues. V was pared by 3 bases and J by 7 bases, with 9 bases between. CDR3 amino acids: CASSFGRGGYTF. CDR3 DNA sequence: TGTGCCAGCAGTTTCGGAAGGGGTGGCTACACCTTC.

This chain uses TRBV25-1 with TRBJ2-3; 10 bases fit TRBD1. Trimming cost V 6 bases and J 3 bases; bases outside gene matches: 3. Germline loops: CDR1 MGHDK, CDR2 SYGVNS. This CDR3 contains 14 residues. The CDR3 loop is CASRGQGKTDTQYF. CDR3 in DNA: TGTGCCAGCAGGGGACAGGGGAAGACAGATACGCAGTATTTT. Full variable domain (missing parts from reference TRBV25-1 and TRBJ2-3): EADIYQTPRYLVIGTGKKITLECSQTMGHDKMYWYQQDPGMELHLIHYSYGVNSTEKGDLSSESTVSRIRTEHFPLTLESARPSHTSQYLCASRGQGKTDTQYFGPGTRLTVL.

This clonotype was counted a few times. The rearrangement links TRBV6-5 to TRBJ2-5; 7 nucleotides line up with TRBD1. Germline V gene sequence: CDR1 MNHEY, CDR2 SVGAGI. The CDR3 is made up of 16 amino acids. Germline trimming cut 4 bases from V and 4 bases from J; bases unmatched to any gene: 12. CDR3 sequence reads: CASSWTDTPGGETQYF. CDR3 nucleotides: TGTGCCAGCAGTTGGACAGACACACCAGGGGGAGAGACCCAGTACTTC.